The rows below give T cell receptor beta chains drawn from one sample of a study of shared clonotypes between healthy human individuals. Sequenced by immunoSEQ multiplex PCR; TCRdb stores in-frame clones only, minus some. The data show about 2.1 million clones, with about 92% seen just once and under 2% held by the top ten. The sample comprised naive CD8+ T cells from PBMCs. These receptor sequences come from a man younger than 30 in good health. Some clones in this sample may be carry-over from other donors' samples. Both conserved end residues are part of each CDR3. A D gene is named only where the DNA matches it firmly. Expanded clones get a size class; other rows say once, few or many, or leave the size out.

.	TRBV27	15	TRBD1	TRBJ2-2	TGTGCCAGCAGTTTAAGACAGGGGGCTACCGGGGAGCTGTTTTTT	CASSLRQGATGELFF
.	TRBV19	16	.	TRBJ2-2	TGTGCCAGTAGTCTGGTAGATGGAGGGGGCACCGGGGAGCTGTTTTTT	CASSLVDGGGTGELFF
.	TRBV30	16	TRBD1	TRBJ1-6	TGTGCCTGGAGTACGGACAGGGCCTCCTATAATTCACCCCTCCACTTT	CAWSTDRASYNSPLHF
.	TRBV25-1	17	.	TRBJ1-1	TGTGCCAGCAGCTCCCTCCTGCTGACAGCGATGAACACTGAAGCTTTCTTT	CASSSLLLTAMNTEAFF
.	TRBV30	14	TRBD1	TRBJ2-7	TGTGCCTGGGGGGCCCGGGACAGGGCTGTCGAGCAGTACTTC	CAWGARDRAVEQYF
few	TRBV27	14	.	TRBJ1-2	TGTGCCAGCAGTTTAAGCGGGGGGAACTATGGCTACACCTTC	CASSLSGGNYGYTF
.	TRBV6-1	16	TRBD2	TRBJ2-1	TGTGCCAGCAGTGAATTGGGGGAGGGCCTAATGAATGAGCAGTTCTTC	CASSELGEGLMNEQFF
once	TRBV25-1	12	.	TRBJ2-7	TGTGCCAGCAGTGCCGACACGGACGAGCAGTACTTC	CASSADTDEQYF
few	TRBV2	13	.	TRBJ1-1	TGTGCCATCGTGGAGGCAGGGAACACTGAAGCTTTCTTT	CAIVEAGNTEAFF
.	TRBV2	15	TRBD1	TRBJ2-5	TGTGCCAGCAGTTTACCGGGACAGGGGAGTTTCACCCAGTACTTC	CASSLPGQGSFTQYF
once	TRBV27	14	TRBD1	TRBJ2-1	TGTGCCAGCCGAGGCCGGGACAGGGTCTATGAGCAGTTCTTC	CASRGRDRVYEQFF
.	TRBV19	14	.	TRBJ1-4	TGTGCCAGCCAGCAGTTGGGGCTTAATGAAAAACTGTTTTTT	CASQQLGLNEKLFF
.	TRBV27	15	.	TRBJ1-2	TGTGCCAGCAGTTTTTCCAGGCCGGCGGGCTATGGCTACACCTTC	CASSFSRPAGYGYTF
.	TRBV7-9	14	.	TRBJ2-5	TGTGCCAGCAGCTTATTGAGGGGGGAAGAGACCCAGTACTTC	CASSLLRGEETQYF
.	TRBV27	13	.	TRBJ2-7	TGTGCCAGCAGTTTAGAACTACACTACGAGCAGTACTTC	CASSLELHYEQYF
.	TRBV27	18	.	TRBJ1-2	TGTGCCAGCAGTTTATGGGCAGGGACCTTGCTGACGTCCGGTGGCTACACCTTC	CASSLWAGTLLTSGGYTF
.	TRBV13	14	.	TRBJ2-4	TGTGCCAGCAGCTTATGGGGAGCCAAAAACATTCAGTACTTC	CASSLWGAKNIQYF
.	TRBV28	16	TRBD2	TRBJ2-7	TGTGCCAGCAGTTCGGACCTAGCGGGGGTTCCCTACGAGCAGTACTTC	CASSSDLAGVPYEQYF
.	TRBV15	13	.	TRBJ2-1	TGTGCCACCAGCAGAGATCCCAGCGGTGAGCAGTTCTTC	CATSRDPSGEQFF
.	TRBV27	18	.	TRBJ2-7	TGTGCCAGCAGTCTCCTCAGAGTGACGGACGGCAGCTCCTACGAGCAGTACTTC	CASSLLRVTDGSSYEQYF
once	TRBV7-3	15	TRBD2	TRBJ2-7	TGTGCCAGCAGCTTAAGCCCTAGCGGGATCTACGAGCAGTACTTC	CASSLSPSGIYEQYF
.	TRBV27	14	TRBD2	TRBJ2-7	TGTGCCAGCACAACGGGGGCTAGCGGGTCAGCGCAGTACTTC	CASTTGASGSAQYF
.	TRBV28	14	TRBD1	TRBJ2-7	TGTGCCAGCAGATTGGCAGGGGGCGGTGGGGAGCAGTACTTC	CASRLAGGGGEQYF
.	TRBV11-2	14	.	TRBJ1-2	TGTGCCAGCAGCTTAGATGGGGGGTGGGATGGCTACACCTTC	CASSLDGGWDGYTF
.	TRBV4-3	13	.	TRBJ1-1	TGCGCCAGCAGCCAAGAGCGGTCGGCTGAAGCTTTCTTT	CASSQERSAEAFF
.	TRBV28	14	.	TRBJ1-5	TGTGCCAGCAGGGGGACCGAGAGCAATCAGCCCCAGCATTTT	CASRGTESNQPQHF
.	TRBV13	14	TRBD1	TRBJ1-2	TGTGCCAGCAGCCCGGAGGAGGGGGCGCGGGGCTACACCTTC	CASSPEEGARGYTF
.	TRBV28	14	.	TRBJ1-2	TGTGCCAGCAGTTTACTGGTCAGGGCCTATGGCTACACCTTC	CASSLLVRAYGYTF
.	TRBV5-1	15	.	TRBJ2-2	TGCGCCAGCAGCTTTTCACCAACCCCCACCGGGGAGCTGTTTTTT	CASSFSPTPTGELFF
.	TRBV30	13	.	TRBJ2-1	TGTGCCTGGAGGGGGGACGTTTACAATGAGCAGTTCTTC	CAWRGDVYNEQFF
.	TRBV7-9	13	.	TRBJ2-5	TGTGCCAGCAGAAACGGGGGCGGTGAGACCCAGTACTTC	CASRNGGGETQYF
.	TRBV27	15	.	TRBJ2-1	TGTGCCAGCAGTTTATTTCCGGGAGTGAGGAATGAGCAGTTCTTC	CASSLFPGVRNEQFF
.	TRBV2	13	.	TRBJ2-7	TGTGCCAGCAGATTCCCCCTCGAAGGCGAGCAGTACTTC	CASRFPLEGEQYF
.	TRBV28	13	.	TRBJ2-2	TGTGCCAGCAGTTCTTTAAACACCGGGGAGCTGTTTTTT	CASSSLNTGELFF
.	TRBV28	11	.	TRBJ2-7	TGTGCCAGCAGTTGGGACTACGAGCAGTACTTC	CASSWDYEQYF
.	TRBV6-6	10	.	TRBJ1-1	TGTGCCAGTGGGGGGGTGCCAGCTTTCTTT	CASGGVPAFF
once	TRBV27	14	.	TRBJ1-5	TGTGCCAGCAGTACAGGACTAAGCAATCAGCCCCAGCATTTT	CASSTGLSNQPQHF
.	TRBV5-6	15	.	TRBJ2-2	TGTGCCAGCAGCTTGGAGGCTAATAATGCCGGGGAGCTGTTTTTT	CASSLEANNAGELFF
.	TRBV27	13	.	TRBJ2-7	TGTGCCACACGGGTAGCGGACTCCTACGAGCAGTACTTC	CATRVADSYEQYF
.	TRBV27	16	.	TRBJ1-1	TGTGCCAGCAGTTTTCTTATGGGGGCGGATGGGACTGAAGCTTTCTTT	CASSFLMGADGTEAFF
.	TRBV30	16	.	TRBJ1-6	TGTGCCTGGAGTGTTCGGGGCCCGGCTGTGATTTCACCCCTCCACTTT	CAWSVRGPAVISPLHF
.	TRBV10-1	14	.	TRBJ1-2	TGCGCCAGCAGGGAGACAAGCTCTGGCTATGGCTACACCTTC	CASRETSSGYGYTF
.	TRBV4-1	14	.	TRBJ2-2	TGCGCCTCAAGGGGCGTTACGAACACCGGGGAGCTGTTTTTT	CASRGVTNTGELFF
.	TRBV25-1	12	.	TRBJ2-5	TGTGCCAGCAGTGAATATGGGCAGACCCAGTACTTC	CASSEYGQTQYF
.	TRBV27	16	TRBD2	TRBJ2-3	TGTGCCAGCAGTTCCCGCGGACTAGCGGGGTCAGATACGCAGTATTTT	CASSSRGLAGSDTQYF
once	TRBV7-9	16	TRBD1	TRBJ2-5	TGTGCCAGCAGCCCCCAGACAGGGGCGGTGGGGGAGACCCAGTACTTC	CASSPQTGAVGETQYF
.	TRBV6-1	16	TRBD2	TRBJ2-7	TGTGCCAGCAGTGAAGAGGGACTATCCCCCTCCTACGAGCAGTACTTC	CASSEEGLSPSYEQYF
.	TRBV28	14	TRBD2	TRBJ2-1	TGTGCCAGCCTCCCGGCGGGGGACTACAATGAGCAGTTCTTC	CASLPAGDYNEQFF
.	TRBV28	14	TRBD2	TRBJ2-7	TGTGCCAGCAGCTATCCGGGACTACCCCTGGAGCAGTACTTC	CASSYPGLPLEQYF
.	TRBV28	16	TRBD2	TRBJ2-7	TGTGCCAGCAGTTTATTACCTAGCGGGACCCCTAGCGAGCAGTACTTC	CASSLLPSGTPSEQYF
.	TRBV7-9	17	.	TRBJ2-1	TGTGCCAGCAGCTTAGGACAGGTCTATACCTCCTACAATGAGCAGTTCTTC	CASSLGQVYTSYNEQFF
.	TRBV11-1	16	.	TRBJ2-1	TGTGCCAGCAGCTTAGCTAGCGGACCGGCCTACAATGAGCAGTTCTTC	CASSLASGPAYNEQFF
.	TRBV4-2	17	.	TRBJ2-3	TGTGCCAGCAGCCAAGTGGGAGTCGCCTGGTACACAGATACGCAGTATTTT	CASSQVGVAWYTDTQYF
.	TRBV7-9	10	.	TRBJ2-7	TGTGCCAGCAGGGCAGGCGAGCAGTACTTC	CASRAGEQYF